The next 14 T cell receptor beta chains were all read from a single sample in a study of T-cell reconstitution after alpha-beta-depleted transplantation in children. Preparation of the TCRbeta library involved a method that used unique molecular identifiers. One entry per CDR3 protein results from TCRdb running MiXCR on the PCR reads. Of hundreds of thousands of distinct CDR3 sequences detected, roughly 15% appear once; the ten largest clones hold 5%. The sample here was PBMCs, mostly from graft donor cells, taken 360 days after TCRalphabeta/CD19-depleted stem cell transplant. These receptors were collected from a male patient aged 10 to 17 who had a stem cell transplant for acute lymphoblastic leukemia, so the T cells may come from the graft donor.

This clonotype was detected only a few times. The chain is built from TRBV20-1 and TRBJ2-7, with D maybe TRBD2 (6 bases). This CDR3 is built from 16 residues. The V and J ends lost 0 bases and 2 bases respectively, with 17 bases between them. Germline assignment: CDR1 DFQATT and CDR2 SNEGSKA (reference sequence). The CDR3 DNA reads TGCAGTGCTAGAGATCGCCGTAGCGGAGTCCCCTACGAGCAGTACTTC. Translated: CSARDRRSGVPYEQYF.

The chain employs TRBV7-2 and TRBJ1-6; D is unclear. This CDR3 region has 15 residues. From germline, CDR1 is SGHTA and CDR2 FQGNSA. The germline V and J ends were trimmed by 1 base and 7 bases, with 11 bases remaining between them. The CDR3 DNA is TGTGCCAGCAGCTTAGGTCTAGGCACAAATTCACCCCTCCACTTT. It encodes CASSLGLGTNSPLHF.

The rearrangement joins TRBV19 to TRBJ2-7; no clear D. Trimming removed 1 base at V and 5 bases at J, with 12 bases between. This CDR3 is built from 14 residues. Germline CDR1 is LNHDA and CDR2 is SQIVND (reference sequence). CDR3 DNA sequence: TGTGCCAGTAGTATAGCCCCCATGGGGAACGAGCAGTACTTC. It yields the protein CASSIAPMGNEQYF.

This clonotype has just a few counts. The rearrangement joins TRBV7-9 to TRBJ2-7; D is possibly TRBD1 (6 bases). Trimming cost V 4 bases and J 1 base, with 11 bases left between them. CDR3 length: 14 residues. CDR1 SEHNR and CDR2 FQNEAQ come from the germline V gene (reference sequence). In nucleotides, the CDR3 is TGTGCCAGCAGCTATCCGGACAGATCCTACGAGCAGTACTTC. Protein product: CASSYPDRSYEQYF.

This chain links TRBV7-9 with TRBJ1-1; D perhaps matches TRBD1 (5 bases). V dropped 6 bases and J dropped 1 base, with 9 bases sitting between them. The germline V gene encodes CDR1 SEHNR and CDR2 FQNEAQ (reference sequence). The CDR3 is 13 amino acids. The CDR3 sequence: CASRQTENTEAFF. As DNA, the CDR3 is TGTGCCAGCAGGCAGACAGAGAACACTGAAGCTTTCTTT.

V is TRBV3-1 and J is TRBJ2-7; 10 bases are shared with TRBD2. Trimming took 11 bases from V and 2 from J; bases not matched to a gene: 21. The length of the CDR3 is 18 residues. Germline loops: CDR1 LGHDT, CDR2 YNNKEL (reference sequence). In DNA form, the CDR3 reads TGTGCCTGCTCCAAGCGGGCTAGCGGGAGCCCAAGTCCCTACGAGCAGTACTTC. Protein sequence: CACSKRASGSPSPYEQYF.

There are a few counts of this clonotype. V usage is TRBV14 and J usage is TRBJ2-4, with TRBD1 matching over 9 bases. Germline V gene sequence: CDR1 SGHDN, CDR2 FVKESK. The CDR3 runs to 14 residues. Trimming removed 5 bases from V and 5 bases from J; junction bases left unmatched: 4. The CDR3 protein is CASSVRDRENIQYF. The CDR3 DNA reads TGTGCCAGCAGCGTTCGGGACAGGGAAAACATTCAGTACTTC.

This clonotype was seen ten or more times. This chain joins TRBV29-1 and TRBJ2-1; D possibly corresponds to TRBD1 (7 bases). Deletions cut 4 bases from V and 0 bases from J, with 13 bases between. CDR3 size: 15 residues. Germline V gene sequence: CDR1 SQVTM, CDR2 ANQGSEA. The CDR3 DNA reads TGCAGCGTTGCGGCGGGGACAGCCTCCTACAATGAGCAGTTCTTC. Protein product: CSVAAGTASYNEQFF.

The chain couples TRBV27 to TRBJ2-5; TRBD1 matches at 8 bases. Per the germline V gene, CDR1 is MNHEY and CDR2 is SMNVEV (reference sequence). Losses at the gene ends were 3 bases for V and 0 bases for J; bases not matched to a gene: 9. The CDR3 length is 17 residues. CDR3 coding DNA: TGTGCCAGCAGTTTGTATCGGACAGGGCTCTACCAAGAGACCCAGTACTTC. It specifies CASSLYRTGLYQETQYF.

This clonotype was counted only a few times. The genes are TRBV5-1 and TRBJ1-5; perhaps TRBD1 as D (5 bases). The germline V gene encodes CDR1 SGHRS and CDR2 YFSETQ. The CDR3 covers 18 residues. Trimming took off 2 bases at V and 5 bases at J, with 23 bases between the two ends. CDR3 DNA: TGCGCCAGCAGCTTAGGGGTTCGGGGGGATTTTGGCGATCAGCCCCAGCATTTT. This gives the protein CASSLGVRGDFGDQPQHF.

The table lists this clonotype with a few counts. This chain joins TRBV12-3 or TRBV12-4 and TRBJ2-7, with TRBD1 identical over 9 bases. J was trimmed by 2 bases and V by 5 bases; bases with no gene match: 4. This CDR3 spans 14 amino acids. This chain's CDR3 is CASSTGTGTYEQYF. The CDR3 DNA follows: TGTGCCAGCAGTACCGGGACAGGGACCTACGAGCAGTACTTC.

This clonotype was seen a few times. CDR3 sequence reads: CASRGQLYEQYF. The CDR3 DNA sequence: TGCGCCAGCAGGGGACAGCTCTACGAGCAGTACTTC. The rearrangement links TRBV10-2 to TRBJ2-7; 7 bases line up with TRBD1. Losses at the gene ends were 6 bases for V and 3 bases for J; bases not matched to a gene: 2. This CDR3 comprises 12 residues. The germline V gene has CDR1 WSHSY and CDR2 SAAADI.

This chain links TRBV18 with TRBJ2-7; TRBD1 matches 9 bases. The CDR3 is made up of 16 amino acids. CDR1 KGHSH and CDR2 LQKENI come from the germline V gene. V lost 0 bases and J lost 1; bases outside the gene matches: 4. DNA for the CDR3: TGTGCCAGCTCACCACCGCAGGGACAGGGTTCCTACGAGCAGTACTTC. Its protein product is CASSPPQGQGSYEQYF. Full variable domain (missing parts from reference TRBV18 and TRBJ2-7): NAGVMQNPRHLVRRRGQEARLRCSPMKGHSHVYWYRQLPEEGLKFMVYLQKENIIDESGMPKERFSAEFPKEGPSILRIQQVVRGDSAAYFCASSPPQGQGSYEQYFGPGTRLTVT.

This clonotype was observed a handful of times. This chain links TRBV6-5 with TRBJ2-2; no firm D call. Trimming removed 5 bases at V and 1 base at J, with 8 bases between. In germline, CDR1 is MNHEY, CDR2 SVGAGI. There are 14 residues in the CDR3. Here the CDR3 reads CASSPPWNTGELFF. CDR3 in DNA: TGTGCCAGCAGTCCTCCATGGAACACCGGGGAGCTGTTTTTT.